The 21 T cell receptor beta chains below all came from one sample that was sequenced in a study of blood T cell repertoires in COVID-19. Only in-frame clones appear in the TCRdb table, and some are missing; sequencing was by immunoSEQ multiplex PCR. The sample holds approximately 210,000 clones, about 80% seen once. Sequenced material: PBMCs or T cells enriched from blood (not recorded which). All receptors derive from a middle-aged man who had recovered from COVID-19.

In DNA form, the CDR3 reads TGCGCCAGCAGCCAATCTAGCGGGAGGGCCTTTAATGAGCAGTTCTTC. This translates into CASSQSSGRAFNEQFF. The gene calls are TRBV4-1 and TRBJ2-1, with 12 positions matching TRBD2. V shed 2 bases, J shed 7 bases, and the junction held 6 bases outside the gene matches. CDR3 size: 16 residues. Germline V CDR1 and CDR2: MGHRA, YSYEKL.

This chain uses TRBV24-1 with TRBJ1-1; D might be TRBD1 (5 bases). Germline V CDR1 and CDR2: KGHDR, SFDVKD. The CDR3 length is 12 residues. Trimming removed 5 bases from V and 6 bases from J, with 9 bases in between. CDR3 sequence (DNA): TGTGCCACCAGTGGTCGGGGGGCTGAAGCTTTCTTT. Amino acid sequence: CATSGRGAEAFF.

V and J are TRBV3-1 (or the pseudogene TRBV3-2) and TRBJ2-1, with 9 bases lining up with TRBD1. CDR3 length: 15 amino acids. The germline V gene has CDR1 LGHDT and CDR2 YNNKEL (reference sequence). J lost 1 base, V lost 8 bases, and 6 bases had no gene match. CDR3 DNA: TGTGCCAGCCATCGACAGGGGGAGTCCTACAATGAGCAGTTCTTC. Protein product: CASHRQGESYNEQFF.

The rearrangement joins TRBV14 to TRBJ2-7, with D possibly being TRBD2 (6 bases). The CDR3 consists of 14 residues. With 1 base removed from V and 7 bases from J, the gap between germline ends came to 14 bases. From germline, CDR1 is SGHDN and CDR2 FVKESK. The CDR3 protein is CASSQALRAGEQYF. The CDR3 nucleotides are TGTGCCAGCAGCCAAGCTCTCCGGGCGGGGGAGCAGTACTTC. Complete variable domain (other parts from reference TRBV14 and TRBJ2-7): EAGVTQFPSHSVIEKGQTVTLRCDPISGHDNLYWYRRVMGKEIKFLLHFVKESKQDESGMPNNRFLAERTGGTYSTLKVQPAELEDSGVYFCASSQALRAGEQYFGPGTRLTVT.

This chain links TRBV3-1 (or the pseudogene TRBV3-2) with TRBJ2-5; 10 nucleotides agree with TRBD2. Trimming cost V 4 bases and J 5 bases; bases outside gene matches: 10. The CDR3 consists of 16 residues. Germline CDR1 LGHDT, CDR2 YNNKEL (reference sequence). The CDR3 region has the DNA TGTGCCAGCAGCCGACGGAGCGGGGGGGCCGGCGAGACCCAGTACTTC. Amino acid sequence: CASSRRSGGAGETQYF.

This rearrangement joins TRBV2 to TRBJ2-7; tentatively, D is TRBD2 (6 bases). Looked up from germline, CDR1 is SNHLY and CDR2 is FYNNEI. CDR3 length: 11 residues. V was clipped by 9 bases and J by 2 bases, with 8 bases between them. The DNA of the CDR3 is TGTGCCAGTAGGAGGGCCTACGAGCAGTACTTC. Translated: CASRRAYEQYF.

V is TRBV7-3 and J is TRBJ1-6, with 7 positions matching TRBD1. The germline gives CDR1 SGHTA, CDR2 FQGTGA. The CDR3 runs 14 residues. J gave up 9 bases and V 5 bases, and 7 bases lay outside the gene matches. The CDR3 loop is CASSATGVSSPLHF. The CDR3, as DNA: TGTGCCAGCAGCGCAACAGGGGTTAGTTCACCCCTCCACTTT.

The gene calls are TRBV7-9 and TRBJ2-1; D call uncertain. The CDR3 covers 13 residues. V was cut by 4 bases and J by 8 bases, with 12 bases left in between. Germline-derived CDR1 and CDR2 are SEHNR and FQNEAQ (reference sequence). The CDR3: CASSSRRGDEQFF. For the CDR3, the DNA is TGTGCCAGCAGCTCCCGGAGAGGCGATGAGCAGTTCTTC.

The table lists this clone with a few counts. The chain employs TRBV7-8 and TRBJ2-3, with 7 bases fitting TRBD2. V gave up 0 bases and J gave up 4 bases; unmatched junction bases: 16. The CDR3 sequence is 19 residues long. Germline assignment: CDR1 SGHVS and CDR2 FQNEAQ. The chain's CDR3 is CASSLAGWDGGRSADTQYF. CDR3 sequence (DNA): TGTGCCAGCAGCTTAGCCGGATGGGATGGCGGGAGAAGCGCAGATACGCAGTATTTT.

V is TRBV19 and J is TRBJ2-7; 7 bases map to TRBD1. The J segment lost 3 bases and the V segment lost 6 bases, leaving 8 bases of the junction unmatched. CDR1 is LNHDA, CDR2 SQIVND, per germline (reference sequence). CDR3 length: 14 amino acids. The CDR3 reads CASSLAGTDYEQYF. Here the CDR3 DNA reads TGTGCCAGTAGCCTCGCCGGGACAGACTACGAGCAGTACTTC.

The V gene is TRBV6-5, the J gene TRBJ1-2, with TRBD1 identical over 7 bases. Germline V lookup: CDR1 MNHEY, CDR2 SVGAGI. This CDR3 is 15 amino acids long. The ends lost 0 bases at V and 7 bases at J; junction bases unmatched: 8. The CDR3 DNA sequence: TGTGCCAGCAGTTACTCCTCACAGGGGTATGGTGGCTACACCTTC. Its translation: CASSYSSQGYGGYTF.

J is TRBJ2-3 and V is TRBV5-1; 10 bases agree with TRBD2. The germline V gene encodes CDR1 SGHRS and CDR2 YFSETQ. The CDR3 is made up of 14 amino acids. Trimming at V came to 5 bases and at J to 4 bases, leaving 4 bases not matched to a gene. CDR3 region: CASSASGRSDTQYF. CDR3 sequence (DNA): TGCGCCAGCAGTGCTAGCGGGAGATCAGATACGCAGTATTTT.

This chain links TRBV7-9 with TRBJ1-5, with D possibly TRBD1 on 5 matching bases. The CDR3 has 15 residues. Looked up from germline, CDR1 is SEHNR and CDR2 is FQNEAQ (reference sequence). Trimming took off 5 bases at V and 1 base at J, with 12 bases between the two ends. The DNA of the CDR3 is TGTGCCAGCAGCCCAGGAGCAGGGAGCAATCAGCCCCAGCATTTT. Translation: CASSPGAGSNQPQHF.

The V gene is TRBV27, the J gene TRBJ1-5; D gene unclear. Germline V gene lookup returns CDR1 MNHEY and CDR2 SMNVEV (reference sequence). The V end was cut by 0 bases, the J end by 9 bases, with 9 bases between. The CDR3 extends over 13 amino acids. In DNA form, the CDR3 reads TGTGCCAGCAGTTTATCGACTGGTTGGCCCCAGCATTTT. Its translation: CASSLSTGWPQHF.

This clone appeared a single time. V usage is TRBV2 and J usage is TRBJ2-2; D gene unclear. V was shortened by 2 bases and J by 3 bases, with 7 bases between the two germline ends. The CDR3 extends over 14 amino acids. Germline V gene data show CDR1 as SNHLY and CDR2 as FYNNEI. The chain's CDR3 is CASSEWLDTGELFF. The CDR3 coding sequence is TGTGCCAGCAGTGAATGGCTAGACACCGGGGAGCTGTTTTTT.

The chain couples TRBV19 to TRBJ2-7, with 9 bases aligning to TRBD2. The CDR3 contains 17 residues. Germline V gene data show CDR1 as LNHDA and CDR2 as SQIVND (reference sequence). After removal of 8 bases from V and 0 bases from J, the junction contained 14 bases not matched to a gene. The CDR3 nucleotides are TGTGCCAGTGACCCCAGAACCAGTAGCGGGAGCTCCTACGAGCAGTACTTC. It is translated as CASDPRTSSGSSYEQYF.

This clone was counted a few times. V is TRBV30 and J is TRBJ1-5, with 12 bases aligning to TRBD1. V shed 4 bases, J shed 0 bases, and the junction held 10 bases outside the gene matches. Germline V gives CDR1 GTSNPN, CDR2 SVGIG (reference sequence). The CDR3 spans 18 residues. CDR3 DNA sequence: TGTGCCTGGACTACCGGGACAGGGGGCCGATATAGCAATCAGCCCCAGCATTTT. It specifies CAWTTGTGGRYSNQPQHF.

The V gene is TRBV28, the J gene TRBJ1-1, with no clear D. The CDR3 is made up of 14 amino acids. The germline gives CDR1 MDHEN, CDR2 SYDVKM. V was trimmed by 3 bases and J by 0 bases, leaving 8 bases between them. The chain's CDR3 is CASSFEQVNTEAFF. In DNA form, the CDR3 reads TGTGCCAGCAGTTTCGAACAAGTGAACACTGAAGCTTTCTTT.

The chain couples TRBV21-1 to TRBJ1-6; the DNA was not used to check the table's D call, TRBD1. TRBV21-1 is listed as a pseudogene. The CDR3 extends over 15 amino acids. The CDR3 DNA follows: TGTGCCAGCAGCAGCCGGGACAGGGAGAATTCACCCCTCCACTTT. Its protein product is CASSSRDRENSPLHF.

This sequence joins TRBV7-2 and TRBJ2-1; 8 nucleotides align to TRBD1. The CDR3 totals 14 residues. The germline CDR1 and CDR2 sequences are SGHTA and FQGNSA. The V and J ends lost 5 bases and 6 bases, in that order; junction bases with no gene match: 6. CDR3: CASSERTGINEQFF. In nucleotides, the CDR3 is TGTGCCAGCAGCGAAAGGACAGGGATCAATGAGCAGTTCTTC.

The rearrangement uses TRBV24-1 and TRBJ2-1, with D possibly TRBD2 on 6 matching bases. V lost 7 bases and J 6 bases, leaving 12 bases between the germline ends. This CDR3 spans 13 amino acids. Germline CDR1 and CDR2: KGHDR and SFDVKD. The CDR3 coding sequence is TGTGCCACCAGGGGCGGGGCCTCCAATGAGCAGTTCTTC. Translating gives CATRGGASNEQFF.